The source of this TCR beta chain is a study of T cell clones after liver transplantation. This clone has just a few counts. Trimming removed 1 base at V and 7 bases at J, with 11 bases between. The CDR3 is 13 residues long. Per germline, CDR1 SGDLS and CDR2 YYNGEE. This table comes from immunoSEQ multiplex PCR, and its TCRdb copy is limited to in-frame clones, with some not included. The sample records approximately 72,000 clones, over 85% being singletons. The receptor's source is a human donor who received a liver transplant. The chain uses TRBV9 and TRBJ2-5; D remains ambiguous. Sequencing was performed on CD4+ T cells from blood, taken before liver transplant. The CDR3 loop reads CASSVKGDGTQYF. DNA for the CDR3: TGTGCCAGCAGCGTAAAGGGCGATGGGACCCAGTACTTC.